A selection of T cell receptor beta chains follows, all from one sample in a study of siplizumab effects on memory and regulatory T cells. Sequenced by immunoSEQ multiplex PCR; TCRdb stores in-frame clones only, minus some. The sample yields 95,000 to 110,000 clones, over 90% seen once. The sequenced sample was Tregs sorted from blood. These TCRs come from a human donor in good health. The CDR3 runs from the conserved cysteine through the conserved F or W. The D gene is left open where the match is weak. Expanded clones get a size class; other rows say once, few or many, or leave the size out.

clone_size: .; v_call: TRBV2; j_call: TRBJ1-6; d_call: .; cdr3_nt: TGTGCCAGCAGTGCAATCAATAATTCACCCCTCCACTTT; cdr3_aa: CASSAINNSPLHF
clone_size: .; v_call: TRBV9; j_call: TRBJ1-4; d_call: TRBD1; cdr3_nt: TGTGCCAGCAGCGCACAGGGGGCAATAGGTGAAAAACTGTTTTTT; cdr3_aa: CASSAQGAIGEKLFF
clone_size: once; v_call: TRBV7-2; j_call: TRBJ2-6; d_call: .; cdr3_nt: TGTGCCAGCAGCTTAGGAGCAGGGGCGAACTCTGGGGCCAACGTCCTGACTTTC; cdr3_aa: CASSLGAGANSGANVLTF
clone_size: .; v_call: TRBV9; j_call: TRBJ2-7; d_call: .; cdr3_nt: TGTGCCAGCAGCGTAGGGGGGGACTCGCTCTACGAGCAGTACTTC; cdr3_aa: CASSVGGDSLYEQYF
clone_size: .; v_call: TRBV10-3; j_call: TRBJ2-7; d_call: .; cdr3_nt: TGTGCCATCAGGACCGGGACGAACTCCTACGAGCAGTACTTC; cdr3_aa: CAIRTGTNSYEQYF
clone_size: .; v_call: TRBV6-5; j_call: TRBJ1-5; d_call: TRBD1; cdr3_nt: TGTGCCAGCAGTAGGACAGGGGGACAGCCCCAGCATTTT; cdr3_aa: CASSRTGGQPQHF
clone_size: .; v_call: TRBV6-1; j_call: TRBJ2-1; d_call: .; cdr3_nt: TGTGCCAGCAGTGAAGCGCTCGGTGGAGGCAATGAGCAGTTCTTC; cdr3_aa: CASSEALGGGNEQFF
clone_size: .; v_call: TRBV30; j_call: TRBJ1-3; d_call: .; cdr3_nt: TGTGCCTGGAGGTGGGGTGGAAACACCATATATTTT; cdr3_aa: CAWRWGGNTIYF
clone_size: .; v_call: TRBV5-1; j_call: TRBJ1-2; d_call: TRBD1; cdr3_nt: TGCGCCAGCAGCATCACAGGGGAAAATGGCTACACCTTC; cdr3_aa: CASSITGENGYTF
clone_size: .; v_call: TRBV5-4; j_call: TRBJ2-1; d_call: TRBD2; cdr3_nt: TGTGCCAGCAGCGGGGGACTAGCGGGCCTTGGGGATGAGCAGTTCTTC; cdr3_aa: CASSGGLAGLGDEQFF
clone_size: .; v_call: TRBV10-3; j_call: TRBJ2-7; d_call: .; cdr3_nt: TGTGCCATCAGTGACGGACTATACTACGAGCAGTACTTC; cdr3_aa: CAISDGLYYEQYF
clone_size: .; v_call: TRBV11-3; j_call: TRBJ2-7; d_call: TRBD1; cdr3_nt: TGTGCCAGCAGCTTAGTTGCGACAGGGGTGGGCGAGCAGTACTTC; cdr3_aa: CASSLVATGVGEQYF
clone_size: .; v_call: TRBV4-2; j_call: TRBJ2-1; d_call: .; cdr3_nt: TGTGCCAGCAGCCAAGATTACAATGAGCAGTTCTTC; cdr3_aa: CASSQDYNEQFF
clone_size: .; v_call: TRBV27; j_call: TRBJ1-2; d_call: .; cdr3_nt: TGTGCCAGCAGTAAGGGGTTTCGACAGGAGCCTAACTATGGCTACACCTTC; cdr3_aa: CASSKGFRQEPNYGYTF
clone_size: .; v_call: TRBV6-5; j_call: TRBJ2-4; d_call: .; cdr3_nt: TGTGCCAGCAGTTCGCCTTCGGGACTAGCCAAAAACATTCAGTACTTC; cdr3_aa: CASSSPSGLAKNIQYF
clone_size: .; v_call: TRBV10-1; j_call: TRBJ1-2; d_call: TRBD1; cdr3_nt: TGCGCCAGCAGTTTTCCGGGACAGGGGGCGCGGGCCCCGGGGGGCTACACCTTC; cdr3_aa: CASSFPGQGARAPGGYTF
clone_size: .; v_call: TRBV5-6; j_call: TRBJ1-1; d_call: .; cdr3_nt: TGTGCCAGCAGCTCCGGCCCAATGCAGGGCCTTTTGGGCACTGAAGCTTTCTTT; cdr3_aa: CASSSGPMQGLLGTEAFF
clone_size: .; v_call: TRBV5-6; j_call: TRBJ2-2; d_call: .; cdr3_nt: TGTGCCAGCAGCGCGACCGGGGTTTCCGGGGAGCTGTTTTTT; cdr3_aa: CASSATGVSGELFF
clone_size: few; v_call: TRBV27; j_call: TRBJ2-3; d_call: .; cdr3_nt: TGTGCCAGCAGTTTACGGTCAGGGAGGTCAGATACGCAGTATTTT; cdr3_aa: CASSLRSGRSDTQYF
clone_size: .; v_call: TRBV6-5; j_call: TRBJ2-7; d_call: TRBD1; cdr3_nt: TGTGCCAGCAGGGGACAGGGGTACGAGCAGTACTTC; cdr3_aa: CASRGQGYEQYF
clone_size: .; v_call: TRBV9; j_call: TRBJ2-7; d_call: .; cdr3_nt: TGTGCCAGCAGCGTAGGCCTGGGACCCTACGAGCAGTACTTC; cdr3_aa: CASSVGLGPYEQYF
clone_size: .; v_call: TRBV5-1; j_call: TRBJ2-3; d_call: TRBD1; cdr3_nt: TGCGCCAGCAGCTCCCCCGACAGGGGGTTCACAGATACGCAGTATTTT; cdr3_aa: CASSSPDRGFTDTQYF
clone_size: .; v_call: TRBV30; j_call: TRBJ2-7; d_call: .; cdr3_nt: TGTGCCTGGAGTGCTCCGGCGGGGCAGTACTTC; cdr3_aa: CAWSAPAGQYF
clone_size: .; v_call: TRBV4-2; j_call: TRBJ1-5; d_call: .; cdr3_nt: TGTGCCAGCAGCCAAGATATAACGGCAGGGCGCAATCAGCCCCAGCATTTT; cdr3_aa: CASSQDITAGRNQPQHF
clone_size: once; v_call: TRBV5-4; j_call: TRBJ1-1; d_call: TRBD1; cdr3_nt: TGTGCCAGCAGCACCCGGGACAGGGGACTCTCGGGTGAAGCTTTCTTT; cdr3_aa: CASSTRDRGLSGEAFF
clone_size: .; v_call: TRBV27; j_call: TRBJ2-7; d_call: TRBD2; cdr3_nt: TGTGCCAGCAGTTTAGCGGCGGGAGCTACGTACGAGCAGTACTTC; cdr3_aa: CASSLAAGATYEQYF
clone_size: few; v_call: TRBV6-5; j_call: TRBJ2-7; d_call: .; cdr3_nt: TGTGCCAGCAGTTACTCGAAGCACTACGAGCAGTACTTC; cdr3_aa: CASSYSKHYEQYF
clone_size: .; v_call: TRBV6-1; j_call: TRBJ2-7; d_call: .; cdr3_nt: TGTGCCAGCAGTGAATTGGGGGGCGGCTACGAGCAGTACTTC; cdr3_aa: CASSELGGGYEQYF
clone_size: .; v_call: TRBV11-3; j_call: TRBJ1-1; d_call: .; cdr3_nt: TGTGCCAGCAGCCTGGTGGGGGACACTGAAGCTTTCTTT; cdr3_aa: CASSLVGDTEAFF
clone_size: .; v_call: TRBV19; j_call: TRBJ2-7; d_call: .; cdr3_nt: TGTGCCAGTAGTGGGACGGTCGGGGGTAGCGAGCAGTACTTC; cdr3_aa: CASSGTVGGSEQYF
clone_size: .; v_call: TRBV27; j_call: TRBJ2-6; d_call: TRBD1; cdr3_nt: TGTGCCAGCAGTCTGTGGGGGGGACAGGGGGACTCTGGGGCCAACGTCCTGACTTTC; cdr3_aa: CASSLWGGQGDSGANVLTF
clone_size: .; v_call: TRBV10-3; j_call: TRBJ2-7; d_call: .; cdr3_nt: TGTGCCATCAGTGAGCGCTGGGGGGCTTCGTCCGGCGAGCAGTACTTC; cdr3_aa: CAISERWGASSGEQYF
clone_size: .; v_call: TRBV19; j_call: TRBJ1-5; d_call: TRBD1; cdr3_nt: TGTGCCAGTAGTGCCATACAGGGGTTTCAGCCCCAGCATTTT; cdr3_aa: CASSAIQGFQPQHF
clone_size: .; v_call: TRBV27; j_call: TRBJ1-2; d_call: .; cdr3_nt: TGTGCCAGCAGTTTACGAGGGGGTCTCAACTATGGCTACACCTTC; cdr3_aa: CASSLRGGLNYGYTF
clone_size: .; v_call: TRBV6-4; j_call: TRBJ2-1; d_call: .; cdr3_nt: TGTGCCAGCAGTGATTACGGGAGCGCTTCCTACAATGAGCAGTTCTTC; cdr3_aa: CASSDYGSASYNEQFF
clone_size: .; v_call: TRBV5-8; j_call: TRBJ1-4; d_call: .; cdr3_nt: TGTGCCAGCAGCTTGTCCCGGACAACTAATGAAAAACTGTTTTTT; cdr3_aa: CASSLSRTTNEKLFF
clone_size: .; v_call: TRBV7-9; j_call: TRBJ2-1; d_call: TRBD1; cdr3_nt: TGTGCCAGCAGCGGGGGGACAGGGGGCAAGTTCTTC; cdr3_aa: CASSGGTGGKFF
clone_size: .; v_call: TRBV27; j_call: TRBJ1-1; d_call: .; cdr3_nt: TGTGCCAGCAGTTTGGGCGGAAGGAACACTGAAGCTTTCTTT; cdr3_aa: CASSLGGRNTEAFF
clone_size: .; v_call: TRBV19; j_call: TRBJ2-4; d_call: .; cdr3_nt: TGTGCCAGTAGTCCGGGGCCGAAAAACATTCAGTACTTC; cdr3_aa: CASSPGPKNIQYF
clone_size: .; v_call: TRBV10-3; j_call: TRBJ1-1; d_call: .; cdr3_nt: TGTGCCATCAAGGGTGAGGTGAACACTGAAGCTTTCTTT; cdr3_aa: CAIKGEVNTEAFF
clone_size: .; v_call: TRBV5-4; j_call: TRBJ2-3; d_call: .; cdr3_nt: TGTGCCAGCAGAAATCTATTACGGACAGATACGCAGTATTTT; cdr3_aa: CASRNLLRTDTQYF
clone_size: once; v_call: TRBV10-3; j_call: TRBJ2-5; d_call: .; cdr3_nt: TGTGCCATCAGCCCAGACCCCTTAGAGACCCAGTACTTC; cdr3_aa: CAISPDPLETQYF
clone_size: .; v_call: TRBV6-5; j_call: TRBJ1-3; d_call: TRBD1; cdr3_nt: TGTGCCAGCAGTTGGACAGGGCAAGGAAACACCATATATTTT; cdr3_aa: CASSWTGQGNTIYF
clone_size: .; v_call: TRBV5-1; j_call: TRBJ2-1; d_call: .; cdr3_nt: TGCGCCAGCAGCTTGCAGGGGAATGAGCAGTTCTTC; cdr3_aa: CASSLQGNEQFF
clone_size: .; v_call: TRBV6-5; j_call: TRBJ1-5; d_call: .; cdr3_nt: TGTGCCAGCAGCCAGGGACTGCACAATCAGCCCCAGCATTTT; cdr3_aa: CASSQGLHNQPQHF
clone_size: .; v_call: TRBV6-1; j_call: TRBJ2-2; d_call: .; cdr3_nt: TGTGCCAGCAGTGAAAGTGGATGGGGGGGGGCCCCGTCGGGGGAGCTGTTTTTT; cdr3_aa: CASSESGWGGAPSGELFF
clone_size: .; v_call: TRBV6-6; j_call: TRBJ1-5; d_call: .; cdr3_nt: TGTGCCAGCAGACTACCGGGCAACAAGAGGAATCAGCCCCAGCATTTT; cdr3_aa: CASRLPGNKRNQPQHF
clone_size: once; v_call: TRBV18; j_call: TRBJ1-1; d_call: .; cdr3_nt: TGTGCCAGCTCACCTGGCGCGGTGAACACTGAAGCTTTCTTT; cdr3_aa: CASSPGAVNTEAFF
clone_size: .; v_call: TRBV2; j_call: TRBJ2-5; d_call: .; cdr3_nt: TGTGCCAGCACCAGGGGAGAGACCCAGTACTTC; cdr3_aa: CASTRGETQYF
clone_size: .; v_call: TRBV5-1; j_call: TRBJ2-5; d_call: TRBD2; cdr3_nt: TGCGCCAGCAGCCGGGGGGTCCTAGAGACCCAGTACTTC; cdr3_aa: CASSRGVLETQYF
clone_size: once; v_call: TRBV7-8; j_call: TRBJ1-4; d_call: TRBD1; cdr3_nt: TGTGCCAGCAGCTTCGGGACAGCGTCAACTAATGAAAAACTGTTTTTT; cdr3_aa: CASSFGTASTNEKLFF
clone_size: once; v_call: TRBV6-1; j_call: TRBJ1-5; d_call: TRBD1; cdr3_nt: TGTGCCAGCAGTGTGGGAACAGGGGTTAATAGCAATCAGCCCCAGCATTTT; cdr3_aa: CASSVGTGVNSNQPQHF
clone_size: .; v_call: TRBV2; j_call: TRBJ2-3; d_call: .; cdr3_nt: TGTGCCAGCAGTGAAAGGGCCTATTATACGCAGTATTTT; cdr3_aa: CASSERAYYTQYF
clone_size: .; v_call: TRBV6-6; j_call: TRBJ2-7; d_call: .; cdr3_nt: TGTGCCAGCAGTTCTCAATCGACAGGTACCTACGAGCAGTACTTC; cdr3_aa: CASSSQSTGTYEQYF
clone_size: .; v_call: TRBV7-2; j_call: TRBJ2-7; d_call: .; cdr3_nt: TGTGCCAGCAGCTTATCACAGATTTACGAGCAGTACTTC; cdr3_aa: CASSLSQIYEQYF